This T cell receptor beta chain was observed in a study of technical replicates of blood from several donors. Sequencing was performed with immunoSEQ multiplex PCR; in TCRdb, only in-frame clones are kept and a portion is missing. The sample lists 60,000 to 75,000 clones, approximately 97% seen once, with 0.25% to 0.3% in the top ten. This CDR3 has 13 residues. From germline, CDR1 is SQVTM and CDR2 ANQGSEA. Trimming stripped 1 base from V and 9 bases from J, with 14 bases between. This clone was seen just once. The sequence derives from a human donor in good health. Specimen: T cells isolated from PBMCs. The chain couples TRBV29-1 to TRBJ2-3; no firm D call. The CDR3 sequence is CSVEVRSKYTQYF. The CDR3 region has the DNA TGCAGCGTTGAAGTGAGGAGTAAGTACACGCAGTATTTT.